Below are 24 T cell receptor beta chains sequenced from a single sample in a study of cytomegalovirus exposure and HLA in healthy donors. TCRdb's table, derived via immunoSEQ multiplex PCR, lists solely in-frame clones and lacks some. The repertoire consists of approximately 260,000 clones, with approximately 86% occurring once and the leading ten covering around 1.2%. The material sequenced was PBMCs. The receptor set was obtained from a woman aged 25 to 39 in good health and CMV-seropositive.

This sequence joins TRBV27 and TRBJ2-3; possibly TRBD2 for D (6 bases). Germline CDR1 is MNHEY and CDR2 is SMNVEV (reference sequence). V was shortened by 1 base and J by 3 bases, with 14 bases between the two germline ends. This CDR3 is 16 amino acids long. In nucleotides, the CDR3 is TGTGCCAGCAGTTTATTCGTCGGGGGAAAAACAGATACGCAGTATTTT. It translates to CASSLFVGGKTDTQYF.

CDR3 in DNA: TGTGCCAGCAGTTCCCCAGAATACGAGCAGTACTTC. As protein: CASSSPEYEQYF. The rearrangement links TRBV6-6 to TRBJ2-7; unclear D gene. Trimming removed 4 bases at V and 4 bases at J, with 8 bases between. There are 12 residues in the CDR3. Germline-derived CDR1 and CDR2 are MNHNY and SVGAGI (reference sequence).

The chain recombines TRBV6-4 with TRBJ1-2, with 9 bases lining up with TRBD1. Looked up from germline, CDR1 is MRHNA and CDR2 is SNTAGT. V shed 3 bases and J 8 bases; nucleotides not matched to a gene: 4. This CDR3 comprises 13 residues. This chain's CDR3 is CASSDTGGKGYTF. Written as DNA, the CDR3 is TGTGCCAGCAGTGATACAGGGGGCAAAGGCTACACCTTC.

This clone was recorded only once. The chain links TRBV9 to TRBJ2-3, with a tentative D call TRBD1 (8 bases). This CDR3 has 19 amino acids. Germline CDR1 is SGDLS and CDR2 is YYNGEE. The germline V and J ends were trimmed by 4 bases and 2 bases, with 26 bases remaining between them. The CDR3: CASSSRTGSSGLFTDTQYF. In DNA form, the CDR3 reads TGTGCCAGCAGCTCTCGGACAGGGAGTAGCGGGCTATTCACAGATACGCAGTATTTT.

The chain employs TRBV10-1 and TRBJ2-1; 10 bases are a match to TRBD2. The length of the CDR3 is 16 residues. Germline-derived CDR1 and CDR2 are WNHNN and SYGVQD (reference sequence). The trim removed 1 base at V and 4 bases at J, leaving 4 bases unmatched. The CDR3 DNA is TGCGCCAGCAGTGAGTTTAGCGGGAGGAAATACAATGAGCAGTTCTTC. Residues: CASSEFSGRKYNEQFF.

The CDR3 DNA reads TGTGCCAGCAGCTTCACAGGGGTAACGAACACCGGGGAGCTGTTTTTT. Its protein is CASSFTGVTNTGELFF. V is TRBV5-5 and J is TRBJ2-2, with 7 nucleotides matching TRBD1. The CDR3 has 16 residues. The junction had 4 bases not matched to a gene; V was cut back by 2 bases and J by 0 bases. CDR1 and CDR2 from the germline V gene are SGHKS and YYEKEE (reference sequence).

This clone was picked up one time. V and J are TRBV11-3 and TRBJ2-5, with 8 positions matching TRBD1. The germline V gene has CDR1 SGHNT and CDR2 YENEEA. This CDR3 spans 15 amino acids. The trim removed 4 bases at V and 2 bases at J, leaving 6 bases unmatched. CDR3 sequence reads: CASSYRTGLQETQYF. The CDR3 bases are TGTGCCAGCAGCTACAGGACAGGGTTACAAGAGACCCAGTACTTC.

The J gene is TRBJ2-7, the V gene TRBV5-1; the match to TRBD1 covers 8 bases. The V gene end was trimmed by 0 bases and the J gene end by 10 bases; junction bases not matched to a gene: 6. There are 13 residues in the CDR3. The germline V gene has CDR1 SGHRS and CDR2 YFSETQ. The chain's CDR3 is CASSLALDREQYF. In DNA form, the CDR3 reads TGCGCCAGCAGCTTGGCCCTGGACAGGGAACAGTACTTC.

The rearrangement links TRBV6-1 to TRBJ2-1, with D perhaps matching TRBD1 (7 bases). Germline V CDR1 and CDR2: MNHNS, SASEGT. The CDR3 spans 15 residues. Between the trimmed V and J ends, which lost 4 bases and 4 bases, there was a span of 14 bases. CDR3 region: CASSGGGGTYNEQFF. CDR3 sequence (DNA): TGTGCCAGCAGTGGAGGAGGGGGCACATACAATGAGCAGTTCTTC.

V gene TRBV29-1 combines with J gene TRBJ2-4; no reliable D call. There are 13 residues in the CDR3. Germline values: CDR1 SQVTM, CDR2 ANQGSEA. The V end was cut by 7 bases, the J end by 8 bases, with 18 bases between. The CDR3 coding sequence is TGCAGCGGATTGACAAGCTTAAAAGACATTCAGTACTTC. Its translation: CSGLTSLKDIQYF.

The chain carries TRBV6-1 and TRBJ1-2, with D tentatively TRBD1 (5 bases). Deletions cut 4 bases from V and 3 bases from J, with 21 bases between. This CDR3 is 17 amino acids long. Germline V gene lookup returns CDR1 MNHNS and CDR2 SASEGT. The CDR3 DNA follows: TGTGCCAGCAGTGCCTCGACATTGGGGCAAAACTACTATGGCTACACCTTC. Its protein product is CASSASTLGQNYYGYTF.

This CDR3 is CASRPSGRSTDTQYF. CDR3 coding DNA: TGTGCCAGCAGGCCGAGCGGAAGAAGCACAGATACGCAGTATTTT. This sequence joins TRBV7-2 and TRBJ2-3; D perhaps matches TRBD2 (5 bases). V lost 6 bases and J lost 0, with 13 bases in between. This CDR3 region has 15 residues. Germline CDR1 reads SGHTA; CDR2 reads FQGNSA.

This clone was observed a few times. The chain couples TRBV19 to TRBJ2-7, with unresolved D. The CDR3 consists of 13 residues. The germline CDR1 and CDR2 sequences are LNHDA and SQIVND (reference sequence). The CDR3 DNA reads as TGTGCTTCGGCGGCATTTCCCCACTACGAGCAGTACTTC. Its translation is CASAAFPHYEQYF.

The gene calls are TRBV10-3 and TRBJ1-1; D unclear. V lost 4 bases and J lost 4, with 13 bases in between. The germline V gene has CDR1 ENHRY and CDR2 SYGVKD. The CDR3 consists of 14 residues. The CDR3 spells CAISGRGGSTEAFF. For the CDR3, the DNA is TGTGCCATCAGTGGACGAGGCGGGAGCACTGAAGCTTTCTTT.

V and J are TRBV6-6 and TRBJ1-1, with unresolved D. The germline V gene has CDR1 MNHNY and CDR2 SVGAGI (reference sequence). Between the trimmed V and J ends, which lost 6 bases and 0 bases, there was a span of 11 bases. The CDR3 is 14 amino acids. The CDR3 coding sequence is TGTGCCAGCAGCCGTCCTCCCCTGAACACTGAAGCTTTCTTT. Protein sequence: CASSRPPLNTEAFF.

The chain recombines TRBV5-4 with TRBJ1-1; the match to TRBD1 covers 7 bases. The CDR3 extends over 14 amino acids. In germline, CDR1 is SGHNT, CDR2 YYREEE (reference sequence). J gave up 1 base and V 3 bases, and 3 bases lay outside the gene matches. The CDR3 nucleotides are TGTGCCAGCAGCTCCGGACAGGAGAACACTGAAGCTTTCTTT. Amino acid sequence: CASSSGQENTEAFF.

The V gene is TRBV14, the J gene TRBJ2-7; D gene uncertain. The CDR3 runs to 11 residues. The germline CDR1 and CDR2 sequences are SGHDN and FVKESK. V was clipped by 4 bases and J by 5 bases, with 6 bases between them. The CDR3 coding sequence is TGTGCCAGCAGCCGCGAGGACGAGCAGTACTTC. It is translated as CASSREDEQYF.

The chain combines TRBV9 with TRBJ2-1; 10 nucleotides line up with TRBD2. Unmatched junction bases numbered 6, after V lost 4 bases and J lost 5 bases. Per the germline V gene, CDR1 is SGDLS and CDR2 is YYNGEE. The CDR3 length is 15 residues. The CDR3 nucleotides read TGTGCCAGCAGCTCAGGACTAGCGGCACACAATGAGCAGTTCTTC. As protein: CASSSGLAAHNEQFF.

The table lists this clone with a count of one. The genes are TRBV30 and TRBJ1-4; 7 bases map to TRBD1. There are 12 residues in the CDR3. CDR1 GTSNPN and CDR2 SVGIG come from the germline V gene (reference sequence). In DNA form, the CDR3 reads TGTGCGATGACAGGGAACAATGAAAAACTGTTTTTT. This gives the protein CAMTGNNEKLFF. Combining the CDR3 with reference TRBV30 and TRBJ1-4 gives the whole variable domain SQTIHQWPATLVQPVGSPLSLECTVEGTSNPNLYWYRQAAGRGLQLLFYSVGIGQISSEVPQNLSASRPQDRQFILSSKKLLLSDSGFYLCAMTGNNEKLFFGSGTQLSVL.

This clone was counted between two and nine times. This sequence joins TRBV19 and TRBJ1-1; no clear D gene. Trimming removed 5 bases from V and 1 base from J, with 8 bases in between. This CDR3 has 13 residues. The V gene's germline CDR1 is LNHDA and CDR2 SQIVND (reference sequence). This chain's CDR3 is CASSVQRNTEAFF. The CDR3 DNA reads as TGTGCCAGTAGTGTACAGAGGAACACTGAAGCTTTCTTT. Full variable domain (rest looked up from reference TRBV19 and TRBJ1-1): DGGITQSPKYLFRKEGQNVTLSCEQNLNHDAMYWYRQDPGQGLRLIYYSQIVNDFQKGDIAEGYSVSREKKESFPLTVTSAQKNPTAFYLCASSVQRNTEAFFGQGTRLTVV.

The table lists this clone with a count of one. The chain has TRBV18 and TRBJ2-7, with a tentative D call TRBD2 (6 bases). The CDR3 is 14 amino acids. The V end was cut by 3 bases, the J end by 3 bases, with 12 bases between. Germline assignment: CDR1 KGHSH and CDR2 LQKENI. CDR3 protein: CASSPFGTYYEQYF. The DNA for the CDR3 is TGTGCCAGCTCACCGTTCGGGACTTACTACGAGCAGTACTTC.

This chain links TRBV19 with TRBJ2-2; 13 nucleotides align to TRBD2. Germline CDR1 and CDR2: LNHDA and SQIVND (reference sequence). This CDR3 spans 16 amino acids. With 5 bases clipped from V and 5 bases from J, the junction kept 5 bases outside the gene matches. CDR3 DNA sequence: TGTGCCAGTAGTGGGGGACTAGCGGGATATACCGGGGAGCTGTTTTTT. Encoded protein: CASSGGLAGYTGELFF.

This clone was observed many times. Here the CDR3 reads CASSSLGYNYGYTF. CDR3 DNA: TGTGCCAGCAGCTCCCTCGGTTATAACTATGGCTACACCTTC. J is TRBJ1-2 and V is TRBV7-2; the D is unclear. Trimming pared 4 bases from V and 1 base from J, leaving 10 bases between. CDR1 is SGHTA, CDR2 FQGNSA, per germline. This CDR3 is built from 14 residues.

The rearrangement uses TRBV7-3 and TRBJ2-3, with D maybe TRBD2 (5 bases). V lost 5 bases to trimming and J lost 2 bases, with 11 bases between them. The CDR3 spans 14 residues. Germline assignment: CDR1 SGHTA and CDR2 FQGTGA. CDR3 nucleotides: TGTGCCAGCAGCCCCGACTATAACACAGATACGCAGTATTTT. Its protein is CASSPDYNTDTQYF.